This TCR beta chain appears in the sequencing data of a study of neurological immune-mediated disorders. The study's findings and limits: Expanded clones shared no CDR3 amino acid sequences across subjects, suggesting private repertoires in all groups.

This clonotype was detected many times. Its antigen is not identified. cDNA was made by 5'RACE with 10-nucleotide random UMIs. Via MiXCR, TCRdb re-called the 5' RACE reads, giving one row per CDR3 protein. Of 84,000 or so distinct CDR3 sequences listed, roughly 4.5% are singletons. Time point indicated: longitudinal time-point 3. Preparation of the unsorted libraries drew on 2 million PBMCs stored at -80 C. The V and J ends lost 5 bases and 0 bases respectively, with 10 bases between them. This CDR3 has 14 amino acids. CDR1 and CDR2 from the germline V gene are SGHNT and YENEEA. This clonotype was obtained from a woman aged 55-75 years with multiple sclerosis. Input material: PBMCs. This chain uses TRBV11-3 with TRBJ1-1; D gene uncertain. The CDR3 region is CASSHSPLNTEAFF. The CDR3 DNA is TGTGCCAGCAGCCATAGCCCATTGAACACTGAAGCTTTCTTT. Combining the CDR3 with reference TRBV11-3 and TRBJ1-1 gives the whole variable domain EAGVVQSPRYKIIEKKQPVAFWCNPISGHNTLYWYLQNLGQGPELLIRYENEEAVDDSQLPKDRFSAERLKGVDSTLKIQPAELGDSAVYLCASSHSPLNTEAFFGQGTRLTVV.